A single sample gave rise to the 31 T cell receptor beta chains below, sequenced in a study of T cell responses to AZD1222 COVID-19 vaccine. Using immunoSEQ multiplex PCR, the repertoire was profiled, and TCRdb retains in-frame clones only, with some absent. The sample shows roughly 160,000 clones, about nine tenths of them seen only once. The source was peripheral blood, collected on day 0 of AZD1222 vaccination. Receptors originate from an adult in good health.

This clone was recorded once. V usage is TRBV4-3 and J usage is TRBJ1-5; TRBD1 agrees at 9 bases. CDR3 length equals 17 residues. CDR1 is LGHNA, CDR2 YSLEER, per germline. The junction had 8 bases not matched to a gene; V was cut back by 2 bases and J by 3 bases. The CDR3 DNA is TGCGCCAGCAGCCAACCTCCCGGACAGGGGTTCAATCAGCCCCAGCATTTT. Protein: CASSQPPGQGFNQPQHF.

This chain links TRBV9 with TRBJ1-2; D is possibly TRBD1 (6 bases). The length of the CDR3 is 14 residues. Trimming left V 2 bases short and J 1 base short, with 9 bases between. CDR1 SGDLS and CDR2 YYNGEE come from the germline V gene. CDR3 region: CASSVRGLNYGYTF. CDR3 coding DNA: TGTGCCAGCAGCGTGCGGGGGCTTAACTATGGCTACACCTTC.

V gene TRBV18 combines with J gene TRBJ1-5; TRBD1 aligns across 9 bases. The V and J ends lost 4 bases and 4 bases, in that order; junction bases with no gene match: 2. There are 14 residues in the CDR3. CDR1 KGHSH and CDR2 LQKENI come from the germline V gene. CDR3 amino acids: CASSQTGGNQPQHF. As DNA, the CDR3 is TGTGCCAGCTCACAGACAGGGGGGAATCAGCCCCAGCATTTT.

The chain recombines TRBV6-1 with TRBJ1-3, with TRBD1 as a possible D gene (6 bases). V was trimmed by 2 bases and J by 0 bases, leaving 8 bases between them. The V gene's germline CDR1 is MNHNS and CDR2 SASEGT. The CDR3 extends over 15 amino acids. The CDR3 DNA follows: TGTGCCAGCAGTGAAAGGGGGGGCTCTGGAAACACCATATATTTT. Its translation is CASSERGGSGNTIYF.

The chain recombines TRBV19 with TRBJ2-3; TRBD1 matches 10 bases. The CDR3 is 15 residues long. V lost 6 bases to trimming and J lost 3 bases; unmatched junction nucleotides: 6. The germline V gene encodes CDR1 LNHDA and CDR2 SQIVND (reference sequence). The CDR3 region has the DNA TGTGCCAGTAGGGCCGGGACAGGGGCGACAGATACGCAGTATTTT. Translated, it gives CASRAGTGATDTQYF.

The chain has TRBV6-1 and TRBJ1-4, with D possibly matching TRBD1 (5 bases). The germline V gene encodes CDR1 MNHNS and CDR2 SASEGT. The CDR3 spans 15 residues. With 2 bases removed from V and 8 bases from J, the gap between germline ends came to 15 bases. DNA of the CDR3: TGTGCCAGCAGTGAATCCTGGGGGGTCGGGGAAAAACTGTTTTTT. Translating gives CASSESWGVGEKLFF.

The CDR3 region is CASSLGTPGLPFF. The DNA for the CDR3 is TGTGCCAGCAGTTTGGGGACACCGGGTCTCCCGTTTTTT. The J gene is TRBJ2-2, the V gene TRBV28, with D possibly matching TRBD1 (6 bases). The germline CDR1 and CDR2 sequences are MDHEN and SYDVKM. Trimming pared 3 bases from V and 16 bases from J, leaving 18 bases between. There are 13 residues in the CDR3.

This rearrangement joins TRBV4-3 to TRBJ2-2; 9 bases fit TRBD2. The CDR3 contains 13 residues. The V segment lost 2 bases and the J segment 8 bases; nucleotides outside the gene matches: 0. Germline CDR1 and CDR2: LGHNA and YSLEER. Here the CDR3 reads CASSQTSGGELFF. The CDR3 bases are TGCGCCAGCAGCCAAACTAGCGGGGGGGAGCTGTTTTTT.

This chain uses TRBV4-1 with TRBJ2-7, with D unresolved. CDR1 and CDR2 (germline): MGHRA, YSYEKL. The CDR3 contains 13 residues. Trimming shortened V by 0 bases and J by 6 bases, and 9 bases separated the two germline ends. This chain's CDR3 is CASSQDRWGEQYF. CDR3 coding DNA: TGCGCCAGCAGCCAAGATCGATGGGGCGAGCAGTACTTC.

V is TRBV27 and J is TRBJ1-6, with D possibly being TRBD1 (6 bases). With 10 bases removed from V and 8 bases from J, the gap between germline ends came to 15 bases. This CDR3 is built from 13 residues. Looked up from germline, CDR1 is MNHEY and CDR2 is SMNVEV (reference sequence). CDR3 sequence: CATGGQGDSPLHF. The CDR3 DNA reads as TGTGCCACTGGGGGGCAGGGTGATTCACCCCTCCACTTT.

In this sample, this clone turned up once. This chain connects TRBV28 to TRBJ2-2; unclear D gene. The germline V gene has CDR1 MDHEN and CDR2 SYDVKM. The V end lost 2 bases, the J end lost 5 bases, and 6 bases lay between the germline ends. The CDR3 sequence is 13 residues long. This CDR3 reads CASSLPGTGELFF. The CDR3 region has the DNA TGTGCCAGCAGTTTACCCGGGACCGGGGAGCTGTTTTTT. The whole variable domain, filled in from reference TRBV28 and TRBJ2-2, reads DVKVTQSSRYLVKRTGEKVFLECVQDMDHENMFWYRQDPGLGLRLIYFSYDVKMKEKGDIPEGYSVSREKKERFSLILESASTNQTSMYLCASSLPGTGELFFGEGSRLTVL.

This chain links TRBV5-1 with TRBJ2-7, with D maybe TRBD1 (5 bases). The ends were cut back, 1 base at V and 3 bases at J, with 5 bases in the middle. The CDR3 length is 12 residues. The germline gives CDR1 SGHRS, CDR2 YFSETQ. The CDR3 here is CASSLTGYEQYF. The CDR3, as DNA: TGCGCCAGCAGCTTGACAGGCTACGAGCAGTACTTC.

The CDR3 is CSASTGGGTLNNEQFF. The CDR3 coding sequence is TGCAGTGCTAGTACTGGCGGGGGGACACTTAACAATGAGCAGTTCTTC. V usage is TRBV20-1 and J usage is TRBJ2-1, with 8 bases aligning to TRBD2. CDR3 size: 16 residues. CDR1 is DFQATT, CDR2 SNEGSKA, per germline (reference sequence). V was pared by 3 bases and J by 5 bases, with 12 bases of the junction left unmatched.

The chain recombines TRBV6-2 or TRBV6-3 with TRBJ2-3; 10 bases match TRBD1. Germline lookup yields CDR1 MNHEY and CDR2 SVGEGT. The CDR3 is made up of 16 amino acids. The V gene end was trimmed by 6 bases and the J gene end by 2 bases; junction bases not matched to a gene: 8. CDR3 coding DNA: TGTGCCAGCAGCCCCGACAGGGGGCGTTTCACAGATACGCAGTATTTT. Protein: CASSPDRGRFTDTQYF.

In this sample, this clone turned up once. The chain employs TRBV27 and TRBJ1-1; 8 nucleotides align to TRBD1. CDR1 is MNHEY, CDR2 SMNVEV, per germline (reference sequence). Losses at the gene ends were 5 bases for V and 2 bases for J; bases not matched to a gene: 7. CDR3 length equals 15 residues. As DNA, the CDR3 is TGTGCCAGCAGTCCCTACAGGGGGGGAAACACTGAAGCTTTCTTT. This codes for CASSPYRGGNTEAFF.

J is TRBJ2-5 and V is TRBV5-8; D possibly uses TRBD1 or TRBD2 (5 bases each). Per germline, CDR1 SGHTS and CDR2 YDEGEE. The germline V and J ends were trimmed by 4 bases and 1 base, with 23 bases remaining between them. The CDR3 loop spans 18 amino acids. The CDR3 sequence: CASSLGRIPGRLQETQYF. The DNA for the CDR3 is TGTGCCAGCAGCCTGGGAAGAATACCGGGACGTCTCCAAGAGACCCAGTACTTC.

The chain has TRBV28 and TRBJ2-5, with TRBD1 matching 12 bases. J gave up 5 bases and V 11 bases, and 12 bases lay outside the gene matches. Germline assignment: CDR1 MDHEN and CDR2 SYDVKM. CDR3 length: 15 amino acids. This CDR3 reads CASQGTGGSVETQYF. The DNA of the CDR3 is TGTGCCTCCCAAGGGACAGGGGGCTCGGTGGAGACCCAGTACTTC.

The V and J genes are TRBV3-1 (or the pseudogene TRBV3-2) and TRBJ2-1; D might be TRBD1 or TRBD2, each matching 5 bases. This CDR3 comprises 17 residues. The germline V gene encodes CDR1 LGHDT and CDR2 YNNKEL (reference sequence). V was pared by 0 bases and J by 6 bases, with 18 bases between. CDR3 nucleotides: TGTGCCAGCAGCCAAGATAGGTCTAGTCGGGGCGGCAATGAGCAGTTCTTC. Amino acid sequence: CASSQDRSSRGGNEQFF.

The chain combines TRBV7-3 with TRBJ1-2; D not certain. CDR3 length: 15 residues. The germline CDR1 and CDR2 sequences are SGHTA and FQGTGA. With 0 bases removed from V and 4 bases from J, the gap between germline ends came to 12 bases. The CDR3 loop reads CASSLTGRESYGYTF. The DNA for the CDR3 is TGTGCCAGCAGCTTAACGGGCCGGGAAAGCTATGGCTACACCTTC.

J is TRBJ1-5 and V is TRBV28, with TRBD1 matching over 9 bases. Germline CDR1 is MDHEN and CDR2 is SYDVKM. CDR3 size: 17 residues. Trimming at V came to 2 bases and at J to 1 base, leaving 6 bases not matched to a gene. For the CDR3, the DNA is TGTGCCAGCAGTTTACTTCAACAGGGGGCGAGCAATCAGCCCCAGCATTTT. It yields the protein CASSLLQQGASNQPQHF.

The chain is built from TRBV28 and TRBJ1-2; a weak D match, TRBD1 (5 bases). Germline lookup yields CDR1 MDHEN and CDR2 SYDVKM. V lost 2 bases and J lost 2, with 12 bases in between. CDR3 length: 15 residues. CDR3 sequence (DNA): TGTGCCAGCAGTTTAGGTGGGGCTGGCAACTATGGCTACACCTTC. Amino acid sequence: CASSLGGAGNYGYTF.

In its sample, this clone was seen a few times. CDR3 loop: CASSPRTGIWDEQFF. The CDR3 nucleotides read TGTGCCAGCTCACCGAGGACAGGGATTTGGGATGAGCAGTTCTTC. This chain connects TRBV18 to TRBJ2-1, with TRBD1 matching 8 bases. This CDR3 spans 15 amino acids. J gave up 8 bases and V 3 bases, and 9 bases lay outside the gene matches. Per the germline V gene, CDR1 is KGHSH and CDR2 is LQKENI.

In the case of this clone: In the same sample, other DNA sequences code for this CDR3. The chain uses TRBV28 and TRBJ2-7; 8 bases are shared with TRBD2. The germline CDR1 and CDR2 sequences are MDHEN and SYDVKM. This CDR3 spans 15 amino acids. Unmatched junction bases numbered 7, after V lost 6 bases and J lost 0 bases. This CDR3 reads CASSLFGLASYEQYF. The CDR3 bases are TGTGCCAGCAGCCTATTCGGACTAGCCTCCTACGAGCAGTACTTC.

The chain combines TRBV4-2 with TRBJ1-3, with D perhaps matching TRBD1 (5 bases). Trimming left V 3 bases short and J 2 bases short, with 14 bases between. The CDR3 has 16 amino acids. Germline V gene sequence: CDR1 LGHNA, CDR2 YNFKEQ. CDR3 loop: CASSHVNRITGNTIYF. The CDR3 DNA reads TGTGCCAGCAGCCATGTTAACAGGATAACTGGAAACACCATATATTTT.

With respect to this clone: At the DNA level, this CDR3 is encoded by other sequences in the same sample as well. The chain recombines TRBV29-1 with TRBJ1-1; D is undetermined. Germline CDR1 is SQVTM and CDR2 is ANQGSEA. The CDR3 is made up of 12 amino acids. V lost 1 base to trimming and J lost 1 base, with 4 bases between them. DNA of the CDR3: TGCAGCGTTGAAGGCCGGAACACTGAAGCTTTCTTT. It codes for CSVEGRNTEAFF. Together with reference TRBV29-1 and TRBJ1-1, the CDR3 gives the full variable domain: SAVISQKPSRDICQRGTSLTIQCQVDSQVTMMFWYRQQPGQSLTLIATANQGSEATYESGFVIDKFPISRPNLTFSTLTVSNMSPEDSSIYLCSVEGRNTEAFFGQGTRLTVV.

The chain uses TRBV7-2 and TRBJ2-7; 7 nucleotides agree with TRBD2. Germline loops: CDR1 SGHTA, CDR2 FQGNSA. CDR3 length: 15 residues. Germline trimming cut 5 bases from V and 4 bases from J; bases unmatched to any gene: 11. The CDR3 DNA sequence: TGTGCCAGCAGCACCGGGGGGAGGGCCCCATACGAGCAGTACTTC. Its protein is CASSTGGRAPYEQYF. The whole variable domain, filled in from reference TRBV7-2 and TRBJ2-7, reads GAGVSQSPSNKVTEKGKDVELRCDPISGHTALYWYRQSLGQGLEFLIYFQGNSAPDKSGLPSDRFSAERTGGSVSTLTIQRTQQEDSAVYLCASSTGGRAPYEQYFGPGTRLTVT.

The chain couples TRBV27 to TRBJ1-1; D gene unclear. Trimming left V 6 bases short and J 2 bases short, with 16 bases between. Germline assignment: CDR1 MNHEY and CDR2 SMNVEV (reference sequence). This CDR3 contains 15 residues. The CDR3 sequence is CASSLPPGPNTEAFF. DNA for the CDR3: TGTGCCAGCAGCTTACCCCCGGGTCCCAACACTGAAGCTTTCTTT.

A single count supports this clone. The V call is TRBV6-2 or TRBV6-3, the J call TRBJ2-7; the D is unclear. Trimming shortened V by 2 bases and J by 3 bases, and 5 bases separated the two germline ends. CDR3 size: 12 residues. Germline V gene data show CDR1 as MNHEY and CDR2 as SVGEGT. The CDR3: CASSYHSYEQYF. CDR3 coding DNA: TGTGCCAGCAGTTACCACAGCTACGAGCAGTACTTC.

The chain couples TRBV30 to TRBJ2-3; TRBD2 matches at 12 bases. V was pared by 3 bases and J by 4 bases, with 5 bases of the junction left unmatched. The CDR3 totals 15 residues. Per germline, CDR1 GTSNPN and CDR2 SVGIG (reference sequence). Here the CDR3 reads CAWSWLAGGPDTQYF. In DNA, the CDR3 is TGTGCCTGGAGCTGGCTAGCGGGAGGGCCAGATACGCAGTATTTT. The variable domain in full, with the rest retrieved from reference TRBV30 and TRBJ2-3, is SQTIHQWPATLVQPVGSPLSLECTVEGTSNPNLYWYRQAAGRGLQLLFYSVGIGQISSEVPQNLSASRPQDRQFILSSKKLLLSDSGFYLCAWSWLAGGPDTQYFGPGTRLTVL.

This sequence joins TRBV28 and TRBJ2-1, with 9 bases lining up with TRBD1. CDR1 and CDR2 (germline): MDHEN, SYDVKM. After removal of 4 bases from V and 8 bases from J, the junction contained 9 bases not matched to a gene. The CDR3 loop spans 15 amino acids. CDR3 sequence: CASSSPGQGIYEQFF. The CDR3 DNA follows: TGTGCCAGCAGTTCGCCGGGACAGGGAATTTATGAGCAGTTCTTC.

V gene TRBV3-1 (or the pseudogene TRBV3-2) combines with J gene TRBJ1-3; tentatively, D is TRBD1 (6 bases). CDR3 length equals 15 residues. CDR1 is LGHDT, CDR2 YNNKEL, per germline (reference sequence). V was pared by 4 bases and J by 0 bases, with 10 bases between. CDR3 DNA: TGTGCCAGCAGCCCTCAGGGGAGCTCTGGAAACACCATATATTTT. Translating gives CASSPQGSSGNTIYF.